This passage covers 27 T cell receptor beta chains from one sample sequenced in a study of T-cell reconstitution after alpha-beta-depleted transplantation in children. Construction of the TCRbeta library involved unique molecular identifiers. TCRdb called the PCR reads again in MiXCR, with one record for every CDR3 protein. Of around 800,000 distinct CDR3 sequences in the sample, about 15% were seen once. The sample here was PBMCs, mostly from graft donor cells, taken 360 days after TCRalphabeta/CD19-depleted stem cell transplant. These receptor sequences come from a male patient aged 10-17 years who had a stem cell transplant for acute lymphoblastic leukemia, so the T cells may come from the graft donor.

This clonotype was observed a few times. The J gene is TRBJ1-1, the V gene TRBV20-1; D is ambiguous. This CDR3 has 13 amino acids. V was clipped by 3 bases and J by 1 base, with 9 bases between them. Germline CDR1 and CDR2: DFQATT and SNEGSKA (reference sequence). CDR3 sequence reads: CSARVRWNTEAFF. DNA for the CDR3: TGCAGTGCTAGGGTCAGGTGGAACACTGAAGCTTTCTTT.

This clonotype was seen a handful of times. The chain employs TRBV18 and TRBJ2-1, with TRBD2 identical over 10 bases. Trimming cost V 1 base and J 4 bases; bases outside gene matches: 10. Looked up from germline, CDR1 is KGHSH and CDR2 is LQKENI. The CDR3 totals 18 residues. CDR3 bases: TGTGCCAGCTCACCACTGGAGGCTAGCGGGAGAACGTACAATGAGCAGTTCTTC. The encoded protein is CASSPLEASGRTYNEQFF.

The chain couples TRBV6-2 or TRBV6-3 to TRBJ2-7, with 9 positions matching TRBD2. This CDR3 region has 12 residues. The V gene's germline CDR1 is MNHEY and CDR2 SVGEGT. Germline trimming cut 7 bases from V and 5 bases from J; bases unmatched to any gene: 3. The CDR3 DNA sequence: TGTGCCAGCAACGGACTAGCGAACGAGCAGTACTTC. Its translation: CASNGLANEQYF.

This clonotype was picked up many times. The rearrangement joins TRBV7-2 to TRBJ2-7, with TRBD1 identical over 12 bases. There are 17 residues in the CDR3. The ends lost 1 base at V and 2 bases at J; junction bases unmatched: 6. Germline lookup yields CDR1 SGHTA and CDR2 FQGNSA. The CDR3 region is CASSLGVRDRGPYEQYF. DNA of the CDR3: TGTGCCAGCAGCTTAGGGGTACGGGACAGGGGGCCCTACGAGCAGTACTTC.

The V and J genes are TRBV28 and TRBJ2-7; TRBD1 or TRBD2 may be the D gene (5 bases each). Germline assignment: CDR1 MDHEN and CDR2 SYDVKM. V lost 8 bases, J lost 6 bases, and 20 bases lay in between. There are 14 residues in the CDR3. The CDR3 reads CASCIGPGGTEQYF. The CDR3 DNA reads TGTGCCAGCTGTATAGGACCCGGTGGGACCGAGCAGTACTTC.

The rearrangement uses TRBV6-6 and TRBJ1-2, with D perhaps TRBD1 (6 bases). The CDR3 contains 13 residues. From germline, CDR1 is MNHNY and CDR2 SVGAGI (reference sequence). Trimming removed 4 bases at V and 8 bases at J, with 14 bases between. Here the CDR3 DNA reads TGTGCCAGCAGTTCCCCAGGGGATGGCGGCTACACCTTC. It codes for CASSSPGDGGYTF.

This clonotype has more than one count but fewer than ten. The chain recombines TRBV7-2 with TRBJ2-1; D is uncertain. The length of the CDR3 is 13 residues. V lost 5 bases and J 10 bases, leaving 15 bases between the germline ends. From germline, CDR1 is SGHTA and CDR2 FQGNSA. CDR3 region: CASSPSGRREQFF. The CDR3 bases are TGTGCCAGCAGCCCATCAGGTCGCCGGGAGCAGTTCTTC.

This clonotype was seen more than once but under ten times. V gene TRBV29-1 combines with J gene TRBJ2-1; D possibly corresponds to TRBD2 (6 bases). The CDR3 is 14 residues long. Trimming removed 3 bases from V and 7 bases from J, with 16 bases in between. Germline V gene sequence: CDR1 SQVTM, CDR2 ANQGSEA. CDR3 amino acids: CSVDRLAQTNEQFF. In DNA form, the CDR3 reads TGCAGCGTTGACCGGCTAGCGCAGACGAATGAGCAGTTCTTC.

Comment on this clonotype: This sequence may be a read error, since a much larger clone differs from it by one base. This chain links TRBV11-2 with TRBJ2-1; D perhaps matches TRBD1 (7 bases). CDR1 SGHAT and CDR2 FQNNGV come from the germline V gene. There are 11 residues in the CDR3. Written as DNA, the CDR3 is TGTTCCAGCAGGGGGGCCAATGAGCAGTTCTTC. It is translated as CSSRGANEQFF.

The chain couples TRBV14 to TRBJ2-7, with a tentative D call TRBD1 (5 bases). CDR3 length: 13 residues. Deletions cut 7 bases from V and 3 bases from J, with 13 bases between. Germline-derived CDR1 and CDR2 are SGHDN and FVKESK. This CDR3 reads CASTGRLGYEQYF. The CDR3 DNA reads TGTGCCAGCACAGGGCGGCTGGGCTACGAGCAGTACTTC. Looking up the rest from reference TRBV14 and TRBJ2-7 gives the full variable domain: EAGVTQFPSHSVIEKGQTVTLRCDPISGHDNLYWYRRVMGKEIKFLLHFVKESKQDESGMPNNRFLAERTGGTYSTLKVQPAELEDSGVYFCASTGRLGYEQYFGPGTRLTVT.

There are a few counts of this clonotype. V gene TRBV7-6 combines with J gene TRBJ2-1; TRBD2 agrees at 10 bases. The ends lost 3 bases at V and 8 bases at J; junction bases unmatched: 10. CDR3 length equals 16 residues. Per the germline V gene, CDR1 is SGHVS and CDR2 is FNYEAQ. The CDR3 nucleotides read TGTGCCAGCAGCTTCCTTCTAGCGGGAGAGGCCCATGAGCAGTTCTTC. Translation gives CASSFLLAGEAHEQFF.

This rearrangement joins TRBV7-2 to TRBJ2-1; TRBD2 aligns across 11 bases. The CDR3 sequence is 16 residues long. Trimming at V came to 6 bases and at J to 7 bases, leaving 11 bases not matched to a gene. The germline CDR1 and CDR2 sequences are SGHTA and FQGNSA. Written as DNA, the CDR3 is TGTGCCAGCAGGCCGGGAGGGACTAGCGGTAGTAATGAGCAGTTCTTC. Amino acid sequence: CASRPGGTSGSNEQFF.

This clonotype was seen more than once but under ten times. The chain is built from TRBV11-1 and TRBJ2-7, with D perhaps matching TRBD1 (5 bases). The germline V gene encodes CDR1 SGHAT and CDR2 FQDESV (reference sequence). Trimming pared 0 bases from V and 0 bases from J, leaving 12 bases between. The CDR3 loop spans 16 amino acids. DNA for the CDR3: TGTGCCAGCAGCTTAGCATCAGACAGAAGCTCCTACGAGCAGTACTTC. Translated: CASSLASDRSSYEQYF.

The chain is built from TRBV7-6 and TRBJ2-5; D is perhaps TRBD1 (7 bases). The CDR3 loop spans 14 amino acids. CDR1 is SGHVS, CDR2 FNYEAQ, per germline. Trimming pared 0 bases from V and 6 bases from J, leaving 11 bases between. This CDR3 is CASSLARGVKTQYF. The DNA for the CDR3 is TGTGCCAGCAGCTTAGCCAGGGGGGTAAAGACCCAGTACTTC.

The chain has TRBV12-3 or TRBV12-4 and TRBJ1-2, with a weak D call TRBD1 (6 bases). Deletions cut 6 bases from V and 4 bases from J, with 12 bases between. This CDR3 spans 13 amino acids. The CDR3: CASSAQGVYGYTF. The DNA for the CDR3 is TGTGCCAGCAGCGCACAGGGAGTCTATGGCTACACCTTC.

This clonotype has a handful of counts. The gene calls are TRBV20-1 and TRBJ2-3; D is ambiguous. The CDR3 sequence is 11 residues long. The ends were cut back, 0 bases at V and 6 bases at J, with 4 bases in the middle. Germline loops: CDR1 DFQATT, CDR2 SNEGSKA (reference sequence). CDR3 sequence: CSAREYDTQYF. The CDR3 DNA is TGCAGTGCTAGAGAGTACGATACGCAGTATTTT.

This clonotype was found a few times. The V gene is TRBV12-3 or TRBV12-4, the J gene TRBJ2-3; TRBD2 agrees at 9 bases. The CDR3 is 16 amino acids. Losses at the gene ends were 2 bases for V and 7 bases for J; bases not matched to a gene: 10. CDR3 in amino acids: CASSLWAGGPGNTQYF. CDR3 DNA sequence: TGTGCCAGCAGTTTATGGGCGGGAGGGCCAGGTAATACGCAGTATTTT.

The chain employs TRBV9 and TRBJ2-7; 8 nucleotides line up with TRBD1. The V and J ends lost 0 bases and 9 bases, in that order; junction bases with no gene match: 8. Per germline, CDR1 SGDLS and CDR2 YYNGEE. CDR3 length: 14 amino acids. This CDR3 is CASSVEDRETLQYF. Written as DNA, the CDR3 is TGTGCCAGCAGCGTAGAGGACAGGGAGACTCTGCAGTACTTC.

This clonotype has only a few counts. The V and J genes are TRBV5-1 and TRBJ2-2; unclear D gene. Germline V gene sequence: CDR1 SGHRS, CDR2 YFSETQ. V lost 2 bases and J 1 base, leaving 9 bases between the germline ends. The CDR3 consists of 15 residues. This CDR3 is CASSFRVLNTGELFF. The CDR3 DNA reads as TGCGCCAGCAGCTTCCGGGTCCTGAACACCGGGGAGCTGTTTTTT. The full variable domain, its missing parts supplied by reference TRBV5-1 and TRBJ2-2, is KAGVTQTPRYLIKTRGQQVTLSCSPISGHRSVSWYQQTPGQGLQFLFEYFSETQRNKGNFPGRFSGRQFSNSRSEMNVSTLELGDSALYLCASSFRVLNTGELFFGEGSRLTVL.

This clonotype was seen only a few times. This chain connects TRBV7-9 to TRBJ1-4; 10 bases line up with TRBD1. CDR1 is SEHNR and CDR2 is FQNEAQ in the germline V gene (reference sequence). Trimming took 1 base from V and 8 from J; bases not matched to a gene: 7. This CDR3 is 16 amino acids long. CDR3 nucleotide sequence: TGTGCCAGCAGCTTAGGCGACAGGGGGCGTTGGGAAAAACTGTTTTTT. Protein sequence: CASSLGDRGRWEKLFF.

The rearrangement uses TRBV24-1 and TRBJ2-5, with 9 nucleotides matching TRBD2. CDR3 length: 17 amino acids. CDR1 is KGHDR, CDR2 SFDVKD, per germline. V gave up 6 bases and J gave up 0 bases; unmatched junction bases: 10. The chain's CDR3 is CATSQRAGGPYQETQYF. The CDR3 bases are TGTGCCACCAGTCAGAGAGCGGGAGGTCCGTACCAAGAGACCCAGTACTTC.

This clonotype was seen more than once but under ten times. The rearrangement joins TRBV9 to TRBJ2-3, with D hard to call. Between the trimmed V and J ends, which lost 0 bases and 1 base, there was a span of 12 bases. Germline V lookup: CDR1 SGDLS, CDR2 YYNGEE. The CDR3 length is 16 residues. The CDR3 nucleotides are TGTGCCAGCAGCGTAGAGGTGGGCGCCCGCACAGATACGCAGTATTTT. It is translated as CASSVEVGARTDTQYF.

The chain uses TRBV6-2 or TRBV6-3 and TRBJ2-2; D is unresolved. The CDR3 consists of 16 residues. Germline V gene lookup returns CDR1 MNHEY and CDR2 SVGEGT. Trimming stripped 6 bases from V and 1 base from J, with 15 bases between. The CDR3 DNA follows: TGTGCCAGCAGGACCGAACTACCTCTGAACACCGGGGAGCTGTTTTTT. It yields the protein CASRTELPLNTGELFF.

The chain couples TRBV12-3 or TRBV12-4 to TRBJ1-1, with D tentatively TRBD1 (6 bases). V was cut by 2 bases and J by 10 bases, with 14 bases left in between. This CDR3 contains 13 residues. CDR3 protein: CASSLWGALGAFF. The CDR3 DNA is TGTGCCAGCAGTTTATGGGGGGCCTTGGGAGCTTTCTTT.

Points on this clonotype: At one end the junction does not follow the germline gene, possibly because of a read error. The chain combines TRBV6-5 with TRBJ2-7; D might be TRBD1 (5 bases). The germline V gene encodes CDR1 MNHEY and CDR2 SVGAGI. The CDR3 is 11 amino acids. CDR3 sequence reads: CASTRDDPRRF. The CDR3, as DNA: TGTGCCAGCACCAGGGATGACCCGAGGCGCTTC.

The chain couples TRBV20-1 to TRBJ2-1; D ambiguous. CDR1 is DFQATT and CDR2 is SNEGSKA in the germline V gene (reference sequence). This CDR3 comprises 10 residues. The V end was cut by 2 bases, the J end by 9 bases, with 5 bases between. CDR3 sequence (DNA): TGCAGTGCTAGAAAAAGTGAGCAGTTCTTC. It yields the protein CSARKSEQFF.

A few counts support this clonotype. V usage is TRBV20-1 and J usage is TRBJ1-1; unclear D gene. CDR3 length: 12 amino acids. The V and J ends lost 3 bases and 1 base respectively, with 6 bases between them. Germline V CDR1 and CDR2: DFQATT, SNEGSKA (reference sequence). The chain's CDR3 is CSARLPNTEAFF. The CDR3 DNA reads as TGCAGTGCTAGGCTGCCGAACACTGAAGCTTTCTTT.